This T cell receptor (beta chain) was captured in a study of radiotherapy plus CTLA-4 blockade in lung cancer. Study information: Of all patients, under 20% responded objectively and approximately 31% showed disease control. General study findings and limits: Reportedly, early blood T cell clone dynamics best predicted response, with interferon-beta. Clones of tumor-derived TCRs expanded in blood after radiotherapy plus ipilimumab.

Participants had chemo-refractory metastatic non-small-cell lung cancer and were treated with focal radiation plus ipilimumab CTLA-4 blockade. Notes on this clone: The antigen is undetermined.

Sequencing used immunoSEQ multiplex PCR; TCRdb keeps in-frame clones, though not all of them. The sample lists fewer than 150,000 clones; about 77% were seen once. This sequence was found in a human donor with non-small cell lung cancer who had a partial response to radiotherapy plus ipilimumab. This specimen was peripheral blood, taken from a patient treated with radiotherapy plus ipilimumab.

The CDR3 coding sequence is TGTGCCAGCAGCCCGGGACTCTCCAGCTATGGCTACACCTTC. As protein: CASSPGLSSYGYTF. V gene TRBV7-9 combines with J gene TRBJ1-2, with D possibly being TRBD1 (5 bases). Per the germline V gene, CDR1 is SEHNR and CDR2 is FQNEAQ (reference sequence). V lost 5 bases and J lost 4, with 14 bases in between. The CDR3 is 14 residues long.